Included here is one T cell receptor beta chain sequence, with context. Its antigen is still unknown. The sample is drawn from a study of T cells expressing NK-cell markers. In the study overall: Sorted CD3+CD56-NKG2C+, CD3+CD56+NKG2C+ and CD3+CD56+NKG2C- T cells supplied the TCR beta repertoires. Serological testing identified most of the eight sequenced donors as HCMV-seropositive and one as seronegative. Study results and limitations: The CD3+CD56-NKG2C+ fraction was also led by these clonotypes in a few donors. Questions lingered over whether expanded NKG2C+ T cell clones were HCMV-specific.

TCRdb re-called the 5' RACE reads; every CDR3 protein appears as one record, without DNA. The sample table includes about 400,000 distinct CDR3 sequences. The CDR3 spans 17 residues. CDR1 is MNHNS and CDR2 is SASEGT in the germline V gene. This clonotype originated in a woman aged 45-59 years in good health. The rearrangement uses TRBV6-1 and TRBJ1-4. Sequences were obtained from blood T cells: a sorted CD56 or NKG2C T cell subset, CD4+ or CD8+ T cells, or bulk PBMC T cells (not recorded which). The CDR3 is CASSEALGGRTDEKLFF.